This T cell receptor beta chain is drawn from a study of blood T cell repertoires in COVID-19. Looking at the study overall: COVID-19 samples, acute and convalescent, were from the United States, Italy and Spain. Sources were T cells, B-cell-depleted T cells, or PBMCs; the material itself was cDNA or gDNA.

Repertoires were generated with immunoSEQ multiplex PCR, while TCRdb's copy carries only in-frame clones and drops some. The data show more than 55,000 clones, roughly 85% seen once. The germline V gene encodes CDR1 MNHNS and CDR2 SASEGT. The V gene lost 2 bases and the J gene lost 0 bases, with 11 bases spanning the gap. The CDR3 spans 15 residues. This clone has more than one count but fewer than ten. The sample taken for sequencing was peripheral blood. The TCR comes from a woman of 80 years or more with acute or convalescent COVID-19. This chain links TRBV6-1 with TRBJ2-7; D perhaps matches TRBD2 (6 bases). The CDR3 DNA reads TGTGCCAGCAGTGAATTCCGGGAGAGCTCCTACGAGCAGTACTTC. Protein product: CASSEFRESSYEQYF.